One and the same sample provided the 22 T cell receptor beta chains below, sequenced in a study of cytotoxic CD8 clonotypes in ibrutinib-treated CLL. The assay was immunoSEQ multiplex PCR, and TCRdb's table has in-frame clones only and misses some. The sample holds roughly 52,000 clones, about half seen once. Sequencing was performed on PBMCs, taken after 12 months of ibrutinib treatment. The origin of the receptors is a human donor with chronic lymphocytic leukemia.

This clone has only a few counts. The chain joins TRBV6-1 to TRBJ2-5; perhaps TRBD1 as D (6 bases). CDR3 length: 13 amino acids. Trimming took 5 bases from V and 7 from J, leaving 14 bases between them. Germline V gene lookup returns CDR1 MNHNS and CDR2 SASEGT. This CDR3 is CASSLTGKGTQYF. The CDR3 DNA is TGTGCCAGCAGTTTAACAGGGAAGGGGACCCAGTACTTC.

This chain uses TRBV29-1 with TRBJ2-1; TRBD2 matches at 7 bases. CDR1 is SQVTM and CDR2 is ANQGSEA in the germline V gene. J was trimmed by 5 bases and V by 8 bases; bases with no gene match: 12. This CDR3 comprises 14 residues. CDR3 nucleotides: TGCAGCCCGGGGAGGGGTCTGGGCGACAATGAGCAGTTCTTC. It codes for CSPGRGLGDNEQFF.

V and J are TRBV5-6 and TRBJ1-1, with TRBD1 as a possible D gene (6 bases). The CDR3 consists of 12 residues. Trimming removed 2 bases at V and 8 bases at J, with 10 bases between. Germline CDR1 is SGHDT and CDR2 is YYEEEE. Written as DNA, the CDR3 is TGTGCCAGCAGCTTTACTAGGGGGGAAGCTTTCTTT. It codes for CASSFTRGEAFF.

This clone came up a few times. This chain connects TRBV6-1 to TRBJ2-7, with 13 bases lining up with TRBD2. Trimming cost V 8 bases and J 2 bases; bases outside gene matches: 3. Germline values: CDR1 MNHNS, CDR2 SASEGT. The CDR3 contains 14 residues. DNA of the CDR3: TGTGCCAGCCGGGGACTAGCGGGGACCTACGAGCAGTACTTC. Translation: CASRGLAGTYEQYF.

This clone has just one count. The rearrangement joins TRBV9 to TRBJ2-7; TRBD2 might be the D (5 bases). CDR1 and CDR2 (germline): SGDLS, YYNGEE. CDR3 length: 15 residues. Trimming removed 0 bases from V and 3 bases from J, with 13 bases in between. CDR3 residues: CASSVDSAVYYEQYF. The CDR3 bases are TGTGCCAGCAGCGTAGACTCAGCGGTATACTACGAGCAGTACTTC.

This clone was recorded many times. The V and J genes are TRBV20-1 and TRBJ2-7; D not certain. V gave up 2 bases and J gave up 7 bases, with 9 bases separating them. Germline CDR1 and CDR2: DFQATT and SNEGSKA (reference sequence). The CDR3 runs to 11 residues. CDR3 protein: CSARPYLEQYF. The CDR3 region has the DNA TGCAGTGCTAGACCGTACTTAGAGCAGTACTTC.

The chain has TRBV9 and TRBJ2-7; 9 bases map to TRBD2. The CDR3 runs to 14 residues. The germline V gene encodes CDR1 SGDLS and CDR2 YYNGEE. Trimming took 4 bases from V and 5 from J; bases not matched to a gene: 7. The CDR3 DNA reads TGTGCCAGCAGCTTTAGCGGGAGAACCCACGAGCAGTACTTC. Its translation: CASSFSGRTHEQYF. The entire variable domain, with the rest obtained from reference TRBV9 and TRBJ2-7, is as follows: DSGVTQTPKHLITATGQRVTLRCSPRSGDLSVYWYQQSLDQGLQFLIQYYNGEERAKGNILERFSAQQFPDLHSELNLSSLELGDSALYFCASSFSGRTHEQYFGPGTRLTVT.

The chain uses TRBV7-9 and TRBJ2-7; unclear D gene. This CDR3 region has 11 residues. Germline CDR1 reads SEHNR; CDR2 reads FQNEAQ (reference sequence). Deletions cut 10 bases from V and 5 bases from J, with 12 bases between. DNA for the CDR3: TGTGCCACCCTGAGAGGACACGAGCAGTACTTC. This encodes CATLRGHEQYF.

The J gene is TRBJ2-1, the V gene TRBV19; D remains unclear. V lost 5 bases to trimming and J lost 8 bases, with 7 bases between them. CDR1 is LNHDA, CDR2 SQIVND, per germline (reference sequence). The CDR3 contains 11 residues. CDR3 bases: TGTGCCAGTAGTCAGAGCTATGAGCAGTTCTTC. It codes for CASSQSYEQFF.

In this sample, this clone turned up a few times. V and J are TRBV19 and TRBJ2-2; 7 nucleotides line up with TRBD1. This CDR3 comprises 16 residues. Trimming cost V 9 bases and J 1 base; bases outside gene matches: 11. CDR1 is LNHDA and CDR2 is SQIVND in the germline V gene (reference sequence). The CDR3 loop reads CASRGSPGGNTGELFF. CDR3 DNA: TGTGCCAGCAGAGGAAGCCCAGGGGGGAACACCGGGGAGCTGTTTTTT.

V is TRBV6-1 and J is TRBJ1-2; 12 nucleotides align to TRBD1. This CDR3 region has 14 residues. The trim removed 5 bases at V and 4 bases at J, leaving 2 bases unmatched. Germline V gives CDR1 MNHNS, CDR2 SASEGT. The DNA for the CDR3 is TGTGCCAGCAGTCTGGGACAGGGGGCCTATGGCTACACCTTC. Translating gives CASSLGQGAYGYTF.

J is TRBJ2-3 and V is TRBV5-1; D is ambiguous. The V gene's germline CDR1 is SGHRS and CDR2 YFSETQ. The CDR3 loop spans 13 amino acids. V was shortened by 5 bases and J by 4 bases, with 11 bases between the two germline ends. CDR3 amino acids: CASSRSAPDTQYF. Here the CDR3 DNA reads TGCGCCAGCAGTCGGTCTGCCCCAGATACGCAGTATTTT.

This clone came up a few times. The rearrangement joins TRBV11-3 to TRBJ2-7; 7 bases match TRBD2. Trimming at V came to 5 bases and at J to 3 bases, leaving 4 bases not matched to a gene. This CDR3 contains 13 residues. Germline-derived CDR1 and CDR2 are SGHNT and YENEEA. The CDR3 protein is CASSRDYNYEQYF. CDR3 nucleotide sequence: TGTGCCAGCAGCCGGGACTACAACTACGAGCAGTACTTC.

V and J are TRBV7-9 and TRBJ2-1; TRBD2 aligns across 7 bases. The J segment lost 9 bases and the V segment lost 5 bases, leaving 13 bases of the junction unmatched. The CDR3 length is 15 residues. CDR1 SEHNR and CDR2 FQNEAQ come from the germline V gene (reference sequence). The CDR3 bases are TGTGCCAGCAGCCCCTTTGGCGGGAGATCTATTGAGCAGTTCTTC. Translation gives CASSPFGGRSIEQFF.

This clone was seen only once. The V gene is TRBV28, the J gene TRBJ2-7, with 7 bases that match TRBD2. The CDR3 extends over 14 amino acids. After removal of 1 base from V and 2 bases from J, the junction contained 2 bases not matched to a gene. Germline loops: CDR1 MDHEN, CDR2 SYDVKM. CDR3 sequence reads: CASSLFGGAYEQYF. In DNA, the CDR3 is TGTGCCAGCAGTTTATTTGGGGGGGCCTACGAGCAGTACTTC.

As to this clone: This CDR3 is also generated by other DNA sequences in the sample. The chain joins TRBV2 to TRBJ1-6; D might be TRBD1 (5 bases). V was shortened by 3 bases and J by 9 bases, with 9 bases between the two germline ends. There are 13 residues in the CDR3. Per germline, CDR1 SNHLY and CDR2 FYNNEI. CDR3 sequence: CASSDRGRSPLHF. As DNA, the CDR3 is TGTGCCAGCAGTGATAGGGGTCGTTCACCCCTCCACTTT.

By sample share, this clone is medium-sized. The rearrangement uses TRBV7-8 and TRBJ2-7; TRBD2 might be the D (5 bases). This CDR3 comprises 14 residues. V lost 2 bases to trimming and J lost 2 bases, with 10 bases between them. Germline values: CDR1 SGHVS, CDR2 FQNEAQ. CDR3: CASSLLAQAYEQYF. DNA of the CDR3: TGTGCCAGCAGCTTATTAGCGCAAGCCTACGAGCAGTACTTC.

This clone was observed a few times. V gene TRBV6-4 combines with J gene TRBJ2-2; D unclear. The CDR3 sequence is 12 residues long. Germline lookup yields CDR1 MRHNA and CDR2 SNTAGT. The V and J ends lost 7 bases and 3 bases respectively, with 6 bases between them. CDR3 sequence (DNA): TGTGCCAGCATGAGCGACACCGGGGAGCTGTTTTTT. Protein: CASMSDTGELFF.

This clone came up many times. The chain uses TRBV27 and TRBJ1-2; no clear D gene. This CDR3 spans 12 amino acids. Per germline, CDR1 MNHEY and CDR2 SMNVEV (reference sequence). Between the trimmed V and J ends, which lost 6 bases and 8 bases, there was a span of 13 bases. CDR3 nucleotide sequence: TGTGCCAGCAGGGAGAGAGGGCGCGGCTACACCTTC. The encoded protein is CASRERGRGYTF.

The V gene is TRBV11-3, the J gene TRBJ2-1, with a weak D call TRBD1 (5 bases). The V and J ends lost 4 bases and 10 bases respectively, with 8 bases between them. The CDR3 has 11 amino acids. The germline gives CDR1 SGHNT, CDR2 YENEEA. The CDR3 DNA is TGTGCCAGCAGCTCCCGGACAGAGCAGTTCTTC. Its translation is CASSSRTEQFF.

This rearrangement joins TRBV19 to TRBJ2-5, with 7 bases fitting TRBD1. CDR1 is LNHDA, CDR2 SQIVND, per germline (reference sequence). This CDR3 comprises 13 residues. V lost 3 bases and J lost 3; bases outside the gene matches: 1. The CDR3 DNA is TGTGCCAGTAGTATGGGGACAGAAGAGACCCAGTACTTC. Its translation: CASSMGTEETQYF.

The chain's CDR3 is CASSRYTDEQYF. CDR3 bases: TGTGCCAGCAGCCGGTATACGGACGAGCAGTACTTC. The V call is TRBV11-2, the J call TRBJ2-7; the D is unclear. This CDR3 has 12 residues. V lost 5 bases to trimming and J lost 5 bases, with 10 bases between them. In germline, CDR1 is SGHAT, CDR2 FQNNGV.